The entry below describes one T cell receptor beta chain. Its matching antigen is unknown. The sample is drawn from a study of regulatory T cells in long-lasting Graves disease. Study-level information: Prior antithyroid drug treatment in newly diagnosed Graves' patients lasted under 3 months. Points from the study as a whole: Lower TCR diversity characterized persistent Graves' patients relative to newly diagnosed patients. Gene preferences differed: TRBV28, TRBJ1-2, TRBJ2-5 in persistent cases.

Arm-PCR of CDR3 regions and iRepertoire HTBI primers were the basis on which TCR beta libraries were built. One entry per CDR3 protein, called by TCRdb with MiXCR from the multiplex PCR reads. The sample lists approximately 400,000 distinct CDR3 sequences; around 15% were seen once. Time point defined: newly diagnosed GD, antithyroid drugs for less than 3 months. Making the TCR library involved RNA that had been extracted from PBMCs. Xi'an, China, was home to the endocrinology department that provided patients. This CDR3 contains 16 residues. The germline CDR1 and CDR2 sequences are SNHLY and FYNNEI. V trimming: 5 bases; J trimming: 5 bases; junction bases outside the gene matches: 6.

The rearrangement links TRBV2 to TRBJ2-5; 15 bases are a match to TRBD2. The material sequenced was peripheral blood mononuclear cells (PBMCs), taken at new diagnosis, from a patient treated with antithyroid drugs. The receptor comes from a female donor with Graves disease. CDR3 coding DNA: TGTGCCAGCAGTTGGACTAGCGGGGGGGCCCGGGAGACCCAGTACTTC. This encodes CASSWTSGGARETQYF.